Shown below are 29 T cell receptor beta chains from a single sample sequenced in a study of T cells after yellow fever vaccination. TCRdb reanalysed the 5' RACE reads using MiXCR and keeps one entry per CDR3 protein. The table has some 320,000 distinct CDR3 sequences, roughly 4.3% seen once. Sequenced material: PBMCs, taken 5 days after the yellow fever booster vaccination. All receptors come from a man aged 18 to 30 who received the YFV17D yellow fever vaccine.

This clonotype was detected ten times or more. The chain's CDR3 is CSARVENTEAFF. In DNA, the CDR3 is TGCAGTGCTAGGGTCGAGAACACTGAAGCTTTCTTT. The V and J genes are TRBV20-1 and TRBJ1-1; D gene ambiguous. The CDR3 is made up of 12 amino acids. V was cut by 3 bases and J by 1 base, with 6 bases left in between. CDR1 is DFQATT and CDR2 is SNEGSKA in the germline V gene (reference sequence).

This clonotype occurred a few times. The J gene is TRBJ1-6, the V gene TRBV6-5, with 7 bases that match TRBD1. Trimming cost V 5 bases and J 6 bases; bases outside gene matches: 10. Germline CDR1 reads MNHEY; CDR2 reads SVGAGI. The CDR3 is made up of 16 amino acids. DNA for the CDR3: TGTGCCAGCAGTCCCCTTCGACAGGGTAGTAATTCACCCCTCCACTTT. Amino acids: CASSPLRQGSNSPLHF.

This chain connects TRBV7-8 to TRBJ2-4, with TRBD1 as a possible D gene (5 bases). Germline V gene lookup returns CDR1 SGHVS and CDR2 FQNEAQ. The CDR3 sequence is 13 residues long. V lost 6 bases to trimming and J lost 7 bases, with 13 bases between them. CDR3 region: CASRAGRANIQYF. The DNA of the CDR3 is TGTGCCAGCAGGGCTGGCAGGGCGAACATTCAGTACTTC.

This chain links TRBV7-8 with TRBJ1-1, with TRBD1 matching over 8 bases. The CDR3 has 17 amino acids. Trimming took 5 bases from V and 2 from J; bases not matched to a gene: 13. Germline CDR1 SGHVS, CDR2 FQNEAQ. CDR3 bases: TGTGCCAGCAGCCCGAGCAGTGACAGGGGAGCTAACACTGAAGCTTTCTTT. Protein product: CASSPSSDRGANTEAFF.

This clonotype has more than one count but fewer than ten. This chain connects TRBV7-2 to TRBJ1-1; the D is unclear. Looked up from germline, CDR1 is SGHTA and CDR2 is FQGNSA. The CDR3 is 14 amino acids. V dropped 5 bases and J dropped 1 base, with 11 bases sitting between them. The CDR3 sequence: CASSEMHENTEAFF. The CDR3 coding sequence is TGTGCCAGCAGCGAGATGCACGAGAACACTGAAGCTTTCTTT.

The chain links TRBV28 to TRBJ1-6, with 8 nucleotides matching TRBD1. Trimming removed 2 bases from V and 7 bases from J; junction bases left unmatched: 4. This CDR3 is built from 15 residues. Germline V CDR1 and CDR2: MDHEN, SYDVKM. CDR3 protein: CASSLGDRRNSPLHF. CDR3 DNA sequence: TGTGCCAGCAGTTTAGGGGACAGGAGAAATTCACCCCTCCACTTT.

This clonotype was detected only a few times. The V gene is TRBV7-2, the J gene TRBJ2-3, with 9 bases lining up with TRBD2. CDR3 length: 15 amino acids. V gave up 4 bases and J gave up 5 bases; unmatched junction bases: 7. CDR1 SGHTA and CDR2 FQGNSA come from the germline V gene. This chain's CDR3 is CASSWRGGDGDTQYF. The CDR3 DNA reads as TGTGCCAGCAGCTGGCGGGGGGGCGATGGAGATACGCAGTATTTT.

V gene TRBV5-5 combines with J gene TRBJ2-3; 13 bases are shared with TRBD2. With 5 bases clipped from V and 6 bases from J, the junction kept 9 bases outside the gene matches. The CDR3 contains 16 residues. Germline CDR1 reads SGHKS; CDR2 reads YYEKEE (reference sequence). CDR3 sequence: CASSFTSGGAPDTQYF. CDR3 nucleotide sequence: TGTGCCAGCAGTTTTACTAGCGGGGGGGCCCCGGATACGCAGTATTTT.

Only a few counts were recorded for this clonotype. CDR3 sequence: CASSLALRLAGGIEQYF. CDR3 in DNA: TGTGCCAGCAGCCTCGCTTTACGTCTAGCGGGGGGGATCGAGCAGTACTTC. The chain joins TRBV7-8 to TRBJ2-7; 12 nucleotides line up with TRBD2. The junction had 14 bases not matched to a gene; V was cut back by 5 bases and J by 6 bases. The CDR3 consists of 17 residues. Germline CDR1 SGHVS, CDR2 FQNEAQ.

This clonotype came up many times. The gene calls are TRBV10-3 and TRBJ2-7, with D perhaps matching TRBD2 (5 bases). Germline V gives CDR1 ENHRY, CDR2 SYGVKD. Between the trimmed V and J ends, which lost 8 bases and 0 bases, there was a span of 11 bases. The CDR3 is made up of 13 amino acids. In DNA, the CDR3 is TGTGCCATCGGAACGGGGAGCTCCTACGAGCAGTACTTC. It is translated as CAIGTGSSYEQYF.

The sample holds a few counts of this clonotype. The CDR3 nucleotides read TGTGCCAGCAGTCCTGGCATAGACGCGGTTCCTGAAGCTTTCTTT. It is translated as CASSPGIDAVPEAFF. This chain joins TRBV6-2 or TRBV6-3 and TRBJ1-1, with unresolved D. V was pared by 5 bases and J by 6 bases, with 19 bases between. The CDR3 covers 15 residues. From germline, CDR1 is MNHEY and CDR2 SVGEGT.

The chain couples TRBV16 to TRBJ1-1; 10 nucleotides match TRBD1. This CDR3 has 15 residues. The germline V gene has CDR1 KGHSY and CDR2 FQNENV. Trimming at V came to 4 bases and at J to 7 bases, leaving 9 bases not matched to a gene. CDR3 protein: CASSPWTGGPLEAFF. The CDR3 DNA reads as TGTGCCAGCAGCCCTTGGACAGGGGGACCCCTTGAAGCTTTCTTT.

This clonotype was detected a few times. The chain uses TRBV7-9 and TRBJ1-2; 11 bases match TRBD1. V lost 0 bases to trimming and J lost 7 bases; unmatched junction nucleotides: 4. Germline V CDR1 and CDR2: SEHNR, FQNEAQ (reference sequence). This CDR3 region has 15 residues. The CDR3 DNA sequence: TGTGCCAGCAGCTTAGCGGCGGGACAGGGGGTTGGCTACACCTTC. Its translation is CASSLAAGQGVGYTF.

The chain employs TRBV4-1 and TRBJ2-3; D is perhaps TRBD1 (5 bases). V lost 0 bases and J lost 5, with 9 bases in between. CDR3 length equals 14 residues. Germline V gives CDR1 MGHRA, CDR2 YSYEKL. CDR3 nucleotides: TGCGCCAGCAGCCAAGATCGCAGGGTAGATACGCAGTATTTT. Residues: CASSQDRRVDTQYF.

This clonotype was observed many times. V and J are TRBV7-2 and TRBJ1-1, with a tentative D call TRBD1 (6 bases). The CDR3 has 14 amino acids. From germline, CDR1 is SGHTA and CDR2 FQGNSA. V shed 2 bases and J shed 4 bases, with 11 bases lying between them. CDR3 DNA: TGTGCCAGCAGCTTAAGGGGCAGGGGCACTGAAGCTTTCTTT. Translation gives CASSLRGRGTEAFF.

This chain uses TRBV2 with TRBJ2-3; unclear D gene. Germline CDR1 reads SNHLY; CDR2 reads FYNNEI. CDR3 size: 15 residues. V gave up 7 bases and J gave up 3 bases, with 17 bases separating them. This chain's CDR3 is CASTPNGVGTDTQYF. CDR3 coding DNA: TGTGCCAGCACCCCGAATGGAGTGGGGACAGATACGCAGTATTTT.

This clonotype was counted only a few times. Here the CDR3 reads CASSLDAGSGTEAFF. As DNA, the CDR3 is TGCGCCAGCAGCTTGGATGCAGGGAGTGGCACTGAAGCTTTCTTT. The J gene is TRBJ1-1, the V gene TRBV5-1, with D perhaps TRBD1 (5 bases). V lost 0 bases and J 4 bases, leaving 13 bases between the germline ends. Germline CDR1 reads SGHRS; CDR2 reads YFSETQ. This CDR3 has 15 residues. The full variable domain, completed using reference TRBV5-1 and TRBJ1-1, is KAGVTQTPRYLIKTRGQQVTLSCSPISGHRSVSWYQQTPGQGLQFLFEYFSETQRNKGNFPGRFSGRQFSNSRSEMNVSTLELGDSALYLCASSLDAGSGTEAFFGQGTRLTVV.

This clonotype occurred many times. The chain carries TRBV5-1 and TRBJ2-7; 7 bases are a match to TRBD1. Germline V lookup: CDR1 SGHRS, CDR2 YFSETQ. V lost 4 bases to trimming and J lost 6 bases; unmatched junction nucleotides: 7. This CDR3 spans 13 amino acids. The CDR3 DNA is TGCGCCAGCAGCCCCGGGACAGAAGGCGAGCAGTACGTC. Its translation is CASSPGTEGEQYV.

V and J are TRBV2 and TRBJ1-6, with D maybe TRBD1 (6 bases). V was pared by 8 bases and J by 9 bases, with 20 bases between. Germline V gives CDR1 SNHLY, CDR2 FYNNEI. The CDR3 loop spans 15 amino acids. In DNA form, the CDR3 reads TGTGCCAGCTCGAACCGCAGGGGCCCGAGTTCACCCCTCCACTTT. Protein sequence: CASSNRRGPSSPLHF.

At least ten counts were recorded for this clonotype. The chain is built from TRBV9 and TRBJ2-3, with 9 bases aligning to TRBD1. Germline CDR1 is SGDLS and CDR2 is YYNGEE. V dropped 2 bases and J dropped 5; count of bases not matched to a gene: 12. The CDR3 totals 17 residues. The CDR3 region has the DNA TGTGCCAGCAGCGTTGATAATCCGGGACAGGGAGGAGATACGCAGTATTTT. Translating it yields CASSVDNPGQGGDTQYF.

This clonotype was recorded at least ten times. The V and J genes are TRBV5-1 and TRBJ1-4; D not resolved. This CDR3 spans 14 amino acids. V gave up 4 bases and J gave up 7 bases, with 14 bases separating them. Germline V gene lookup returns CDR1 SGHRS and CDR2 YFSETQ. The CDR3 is CASSTISRAEKLFF. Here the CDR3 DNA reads TGCGCCAGCAGCACGATCTCCCGGGCTGAAAAACTGTTTTTT.

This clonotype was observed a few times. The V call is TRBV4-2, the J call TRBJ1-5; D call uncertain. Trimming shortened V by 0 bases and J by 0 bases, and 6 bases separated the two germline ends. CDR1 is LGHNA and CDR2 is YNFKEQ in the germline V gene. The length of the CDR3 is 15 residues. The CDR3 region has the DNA TGTGCCAGCAGCCAAGACAGGAATAGCAATCAGCCCCAGCATTTT. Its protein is CASSQDRNSNQPQHF.

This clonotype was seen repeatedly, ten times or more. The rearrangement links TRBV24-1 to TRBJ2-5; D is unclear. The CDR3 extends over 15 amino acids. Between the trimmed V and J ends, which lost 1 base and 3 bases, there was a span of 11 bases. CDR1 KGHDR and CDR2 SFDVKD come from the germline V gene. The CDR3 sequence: CATSDLQGAEETQYF. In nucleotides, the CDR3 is TGTGCCACCAGTGATTTACAAGGTGCCGAAGAGACCCAGTACTTC.

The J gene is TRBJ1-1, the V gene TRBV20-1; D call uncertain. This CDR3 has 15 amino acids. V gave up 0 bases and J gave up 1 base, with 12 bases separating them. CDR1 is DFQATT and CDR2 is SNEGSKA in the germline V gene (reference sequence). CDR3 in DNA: TGCAGTGCTAGAGATGGCCAGTTTTCGAACACTGAAGCTTTCTTT. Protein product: CSARDGQFSNTEAFF.

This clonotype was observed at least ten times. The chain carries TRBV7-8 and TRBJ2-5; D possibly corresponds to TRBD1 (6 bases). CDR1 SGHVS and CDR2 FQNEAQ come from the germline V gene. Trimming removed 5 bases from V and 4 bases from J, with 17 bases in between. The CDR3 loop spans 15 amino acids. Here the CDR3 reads CASSPWWGPRETQYF. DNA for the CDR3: TGTGCCAGCAGCCCGTGGTGGGGGCCCAGAGAGACCCAGTACTTC.

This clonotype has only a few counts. The DNA of the CDR3 is TGTGCCAGCAGTGCTCCGGGACAGGCAGCACCCGATACGCAGTATTTT. This gives the protein CASSAPGQAAPDTQYF. The V call is TRBV6-1, the J call TRBJ2-3; 8 bases are shared with TRBD1. The CDR3 consists of 16 residues. Per the germline V gene, CDR1 is MNHNS and CDR2 is SASEGT. The junction had 12 bases not matched to a gene; V was cut back by 4 bases and J by 6 bases.

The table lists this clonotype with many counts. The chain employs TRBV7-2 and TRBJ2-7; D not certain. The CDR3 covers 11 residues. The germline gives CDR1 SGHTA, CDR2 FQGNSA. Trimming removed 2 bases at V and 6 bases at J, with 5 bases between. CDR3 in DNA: TGTGCCAGCAGCTTACTTCTCGAGCAGTACTTC. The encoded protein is CASSLLLEQYF.

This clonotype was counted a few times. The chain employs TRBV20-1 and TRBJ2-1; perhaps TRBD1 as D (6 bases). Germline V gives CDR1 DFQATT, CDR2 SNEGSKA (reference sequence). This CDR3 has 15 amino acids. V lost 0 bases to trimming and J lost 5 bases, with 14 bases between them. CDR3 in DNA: TGCAGTGCTAGAGACACCCTACAGGGCGACAATGAGCAGTTCTTC. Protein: CSARDTLQGDNEQFF.

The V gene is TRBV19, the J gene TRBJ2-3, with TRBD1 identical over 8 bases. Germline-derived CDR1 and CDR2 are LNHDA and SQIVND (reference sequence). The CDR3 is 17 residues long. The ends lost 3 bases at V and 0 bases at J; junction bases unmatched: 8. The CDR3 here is CASSMGDRRTSTDTQYF. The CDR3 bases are TGTGCCAGTAGTATGGGGGACAGGCGAACTAGCACAGATACGCAGTATTTT.